This T cell receptor (beta chain) is drawn from a study of control samples from healthy donors and cancer patients. The germline gives CDR1 MNHNS, CDR2 SASEGT. CDR3 length: 13 residues. The germline V and J ends were trimmed by 2 bases and 5 bases, with 9 bases remaining between them. The method was immunoSEQ multiplex PCR; TCRdb's version includes in-frame clones alone and lacks a portion of them. The table includes fewer than 200,000 clones, about 95% detected once. The specimen sequenced was PBMCs. The chain uses TRBV6-1 and TRBJ1-1; possible D gene TRBD1, 6 bases. The sequence came from a man aged 55 to 69 with colorectal cancer. The CDR3 is CASSETGRTEAFF. The CDR3, as DNA: TGTGCCAGCAGTGAAACAGGGCGGACTGAAGCTTTCTTT.